A single sample is the source of the 19 T cell receptor beta chains below, sequenced in a study of cytomegalovirus exposure and HLA in healthy donors (dated by TCRdb to 2016 to 2017). The method was the immunoSEQ multiplex PCR assay. The multiplex PCR relied on a mix of 60 forward primers for TCR Vbeta segments and 13 reverse primers for TCR Jbeta segments. This is the immuneACCESS table as TCRdb keeps it, with only in-frame sequences that have V and J called. A part of the clones is gone; compared with another copy, unresolved V genes explain less than half, and the rest is unexplained. This sample holds some 97,000 clones; 75% to 85% were observed only once. The ten top clones hold more than 3% of the sample. Specimen: PBMCs. These receptors all stem from a woman in her fifties or sixties in good health and CMV-seropositive.

This clone has only a few counts. One end of the junction is discordant with germline, which a read error may explain. The gene calls are TRBV7-7 and TRBJ2-2; TRBD2 aligns across 9 bases. This CDR3 region has 17 residues. Germline V gene data show CDR1 as SSHAT and CDR2 as FNYEAQ (reference sequence). CDR3 coding DNA: TGTGCTAGCAGCTTAAGCCTAGCGGGGACGAACACCGGGGAGCTGTTTTTT. Translation gives CASSLSLAGTNTGELFF. Full variable domain (outside the CDR3, taken from reference TRBV7-7 and TRBJ2-2): GAGVSQSPRYKVTKRGQDVTLRCDPISSHATLYWYQQALGQGPEFLTYFNYEAQPDKSGLPSDRFSAERPEGSISTLTIQRTEQRDSAMYRCASSLSLAGTNTGELFFGEGSRLTVL.

The chain recombines TRBV27 with TRBJ1-5; tentative D call: TRBD1 (6 bases). Germline CDR1 reads MNHEY; CDR2 reads SMNVEV (reference sequence). The CDR3 spans 15 residues. V shed 5 bases and J shed 5 bases, with 16 bases lying between them. CDR3 nucleotides: TGTGCCAGCAGTCCTGAGGGGGGGCTGTATCAGCCCCAGCATTTT. Residues: CASSPEGGLYQPQHF.

This clone was observed a handful of times. The chain carries TRBV6-1 and TRBJ1-5; TRBD1 might be the D (6 bases). Trimming removed 5 bases at V and 3 bases at J, with 11 bases between. The germline V gene has CDR1 MNHNS and CDR2 SASEGT. This CDR3 has 14 amino acids. For the CDR3, the DNA is TGTGCCAGCAGTCCAACAGGGTACAATCAGCCCCAGCATTTT. Its protein is CASSPTGYNQPQHF.

CDR3 bases: TGTGCCAGCAGCTATAGGACAAACGGCTACACCTTC. It specifies CASSYRTNGYTF. V and J are TRBV5-6 and TRBJ1-2; D perhaps matches TRBD1 (5 bases). The V end lost 3 bases, the J end lost 8 bases, and 11 bases lay between the germline ends. Germline-derived CDR1 and CDR2 are SGHDT and YYEEEE. The CDR3 contains 12 residues.

This chain connects TRBV27 to TRBJ1-2; 7 bases map to TRBD1. CDR1 and CDR2 from the germline V gene are MNHEY and SMNVEV (reference sequence). This CDR3 spans 12 amino acids. Unmatched junction bases numbered 5, after V lost 10 bases and J lost 3 bases. In DNA form, the CDR3 reads TGTGCCACCCACAGGGGCGACTATGGCTACACCTTC. Protein product: CATHRGDYGYTF.

This chain uses TRBV27 with TRBJ2-7; 8 bases align to TRBD1. Germline V gives CDR1 MNHEY, CDR2 SMNVEV (reference sequence). Trimming cost V 4 bases and J 3 bases; bases outside gene matches: 8. The CDR3 contains 15 residues. The CDR3 here is CASSSDRGRIYEQYF. CDR3 nucleotides: TGTGCCAGCAGTTCCGACAGGGGTCGGATCTACGAGCAGTACTTC.

The CDR3 DNA sequence: TGTGCCAGCAGCCCCCGTGCGTCCGGGGAGCTGTTTTTT. As protein: CASSPRASGELFF. V is TRBV9 and J is TRBJ2-2; D remains ambiguous. The CDR3 covers 13 residues. Germline CDR1 and CDR2: SGDLS and YYNGEE. The V gene lost 4 bases and the J gene lost 6 bases, with 10 bases spanning the gap.

For this clone: A read error may account for a junction end that differs from germline. This chain joins TRBV7-7 and TRBJ2-7; TRBD1 aligns across 10 bases. There are 14 residues in the CDR3. Germline CDR1 and CDR2: SSHAT and FNYEAQ (reference sequence). The CDR3 region has the DNA TGTGCTAGCAGCTCCGGGACAGGGGACTACGAGCAGTACTTC. Its translation: CASSSGTGDYEQYF.

Concerning this clone: Other nucleotide sequences in the sample specify the same CDR3. This chain links TRBV7-9 with TRBJ2-2; 8 bases are a match to TRBD1. V shed 1 base, J shed 3 bases, and the junction held 4 bases outside the gene matches. Germline CDR1 is SEHNR and CDR2 is FQNEAQ (reference sequence). The CDR3 has 16 residues. CDR3 amino acids: CASSLGGTGDTGELFF. The CDR3 bases are TGTGCCAGCAGCTTAGGCGGGACAGGAGACACCGGGGAGCTGTTTTTT. Variable domain in full (rest from reference TRBV7-9 and TRBJ2-2): DTGVSQNPRHKITKRGQNVTFRCDPISEHNRLYWYRQTLGQGPEFLTYFQNEAQLEKSRLLSDRFSAERPKGSFSTLEIQRTEQGDSAMYLCASSLGGTGDTGELFFGEGSRLTVL.

The rearrangement links TRBV6-1 to TRBJ2-3, with D hard to call. Trimming left V 3 bases short and J 2 bases short, with 21 bases between. This CDR3 region has 18 residues. Germline assignment: CDR1 MNHNS and CDR2 SASEGT. DNA for the CDR3: TGTGCCAGCAGTGAGTCCCCTTCGAAACCCTACTCCACAGATACGCAGTATTTT. This encodes CASSESPSKPYSTDTQYF.

The genes are TRBV5-1 and TRBJ1-1, with a tentative D call TRBD1 (5 bases). Trimming left V 0 bases short and J 6 bases short, with 15 bases between. CDR3 length: 15 residues. Germline V gene sequence: CDR1 SGHRS, CDR2 YFSETQ. Written as DNA, the CDR3 is TGCGCCAGCAGCTTGGGCCAGGGCCGGTGGGCTGAAGCTTTCTTT. Translating gives CASSLGQGRWAEAFF.

The rearrangement uses TRBV27 and TRBJ1-1; D call uncertain. The CDR3 length is 15 residues. Germline V gene data show CDR1 as MNHEY and CDR2 as SMNVEV (reference sequence). V lost 0 bases to trimming and J lost 0 bases, with 8 bases between them. The DNA for the CDR3 is TGTGCCAGCAGTTTATCGGGCCAGATGAACACTGAAGCTTTCTTT. As protein: CASSLSGQMNTEAFF.

The J gene is TRBJ2-1, the V gene TRBV5-4, with 9 bases lining up with TRBD2. The germline CDR1 and CDR2 sequences are SGHNT and YYREEE (reference sequence). V shed 1 base and J 4 bases; nucleotides not matched to a gene: 6. The CDR3 sequence is 16 residues long. Written as DNA, the CDR3 is TGTGCCAGCAGCTTGTCCCCTAGCGGGACTTACAATGAGCAGTTCTTC. This sequence encodes CASSLSPSGTYNEQFF.

The chain has TRBV4-1 and TRBJ2-3; maybe TRBD2 (5 bases). CDR1 and CDR2 (germline): MGHRA, YSYEKL. This CDR3 has 17 residues. With 3 bases removed from V and 0 bases from J, the gap between germline ends came to 16 bases. The CDR3 spells CASSHVPRGSSTDTQYF. The CDR3, as DNA: TGCGCCAGCAGCCATGTCCCTAGAGGGTCGAGCACAGATACGCAGTATTTT.

The V and J genes are TRBV5-6 and TRBJ1-2, with 9 bases aligning to TRBD1. Per germline, CDR1 SGHDT and CDR2 YYEEEE. This CDR3 contains 15 residues. With V trimmed by 2 bases and J by 4 bases, 6 bases remained unmatched. The CDR3 coding sequence is TGTGCCAGCAGCTTACAGGGGGCACTTTCCTATGGCTACACCTTC. Its translation is CASSLQGALSYGYTF.

In DNA, the CDR3 is TGTGCCAGCAAAGACAGGGGGACTGAAGCTTTCTTT. Translation: CASKDRGTEAFF. The J gene is TRBJ1-1, the V gene TRBV6-5, with 9 positions matching TRBD1. This CDR3 region has 12 residues. V lost 7 bases and J lost 5; bases outside the gene matches: 2. Per germline, CDR1 MNHEY and CDR2 SVGAGI.

The chain carries TRBV11-2 and TRBJ2-7, with D tentatively TRBD1 (6 bases). CDR1 SGHAT and CDR2 FQNNGV come from the germline V gene. CDR3 size: 16 residues. V lost 5 bases and J lost 0, with 17 bases in between. This chain's CDR3 is CASSLITGFGSYEQYF. The CDR3, as DNA: TGTGCCAGCAGCCTCATCACAGGGTTTGGCTCCTACGAGCAGTACTTC.

The chain links TRBV30 to TRBJ2-7, with D possibly being TRBD2 (5 bases). The CDR3 sequence is 12 residues long. V was trimmed by 3 bases and J by 0 bases, leaving 6 bases between them. CDR1 GTSNPN and CDR2 SVGIG come from the germline V gene (reference sequence). This CDR3 is CAWRGSSYEQYF. The CDR3 region has the DNA TGTGCCTGGAGGGGGAGCTCCTACGAGCAGTACTTC.

V and J are TRBV9 and TRBJ2-7; 12 nucleotides agree with TRBD2. The CDR3 contains 16 residues. In germline, CDR1 is SGDLS, CDR2 YYNGEE. The V gene end was trimmed by 3 bases and the J gene end by 0 bases; junction bases not matched to a gene: 4. The CDR3 loop reads CASSGGLAGLSYEQYF. CDR3 DNA sequence: TGTGCCAGCAGCGGGGGACTAGCGGGCCTCTCCTACGAGCAGTACTTC.